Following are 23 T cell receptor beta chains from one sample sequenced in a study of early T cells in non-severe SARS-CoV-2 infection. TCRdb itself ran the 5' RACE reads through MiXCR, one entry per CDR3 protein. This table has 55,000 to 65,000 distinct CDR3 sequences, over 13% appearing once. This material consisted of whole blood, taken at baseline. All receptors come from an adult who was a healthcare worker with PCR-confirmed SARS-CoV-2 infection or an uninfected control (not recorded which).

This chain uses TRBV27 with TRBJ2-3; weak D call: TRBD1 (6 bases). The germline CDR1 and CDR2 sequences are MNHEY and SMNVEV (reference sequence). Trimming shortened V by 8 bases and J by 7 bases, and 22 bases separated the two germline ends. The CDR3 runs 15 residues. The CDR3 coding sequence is TGTGCCAGCTCCCTGGGGACAAATAGAAAGAATACGCAGTATTTT. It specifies CASSLGTNRKNTQYF.

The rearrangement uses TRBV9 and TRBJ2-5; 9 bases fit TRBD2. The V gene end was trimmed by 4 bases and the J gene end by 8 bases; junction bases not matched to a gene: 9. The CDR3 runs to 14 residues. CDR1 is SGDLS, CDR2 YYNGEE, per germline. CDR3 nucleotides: TGTGCCAGCAGCCCCTATCGCCTAGCGGGAACCCAGTACTTC. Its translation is CASSPYRLAGTQYF.

The CDR3 reads CASSGQGKWDIQYF. The CDR3 DNA sequence: TGTGCCAGCAGTGGACAGGGGAAATGGGACATTCAGTACTTC. The chain couples TRBV6-1 to TRBJ2-4; 8 nucleotides match TRBD1. CDR1 and CDR2 (germline): MNHNS, SASEGT. This CDR3 is built from 14 residues. V shed 4 bases and J 8 bases; nucleotides not matched to a gene: 7.

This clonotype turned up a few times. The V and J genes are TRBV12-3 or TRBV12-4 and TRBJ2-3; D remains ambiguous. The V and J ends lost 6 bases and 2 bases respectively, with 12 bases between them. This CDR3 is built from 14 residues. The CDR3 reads CASSPAGVTDTQYF. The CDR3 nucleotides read TGTGCCAGCAGCCCCGCTGGGGTCACAGATACGCAGTATTTT.

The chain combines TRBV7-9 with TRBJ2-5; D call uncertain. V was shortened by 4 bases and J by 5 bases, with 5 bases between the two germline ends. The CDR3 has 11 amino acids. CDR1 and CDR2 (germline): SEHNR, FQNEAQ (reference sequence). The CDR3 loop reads CASSSVETQYF. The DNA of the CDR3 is TGTGCCAGCAGCTCCGTGGAGACCCAGTACTTC.

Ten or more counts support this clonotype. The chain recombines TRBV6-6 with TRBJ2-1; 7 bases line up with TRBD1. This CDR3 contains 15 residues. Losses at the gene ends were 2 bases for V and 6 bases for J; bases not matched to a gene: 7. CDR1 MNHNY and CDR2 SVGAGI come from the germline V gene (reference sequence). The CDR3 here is CASSYGTGAVNEQFF. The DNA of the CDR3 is TGTGCCAGCAGTTACGGTACAGGGGCGGTCAATGAGCAGTTCTTC.

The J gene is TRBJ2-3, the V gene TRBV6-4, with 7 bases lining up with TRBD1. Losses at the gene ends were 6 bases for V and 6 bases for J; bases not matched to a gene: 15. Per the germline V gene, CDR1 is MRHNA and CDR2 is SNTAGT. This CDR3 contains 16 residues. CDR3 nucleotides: TGTGCCAGCAGCCCCCAACGGGACAGTGGACCGGATACGCAGTATTTT. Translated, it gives CASSPQRDSGPDTQYF.

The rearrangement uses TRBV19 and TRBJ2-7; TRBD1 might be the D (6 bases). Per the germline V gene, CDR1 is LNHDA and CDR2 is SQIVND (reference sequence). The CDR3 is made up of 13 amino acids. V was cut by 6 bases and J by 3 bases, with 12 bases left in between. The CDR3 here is CASSKGQYYEQYF. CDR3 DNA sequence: TGTGCCAGTAGCAAAGGACAGTACTACGAGCAGTACTTC.

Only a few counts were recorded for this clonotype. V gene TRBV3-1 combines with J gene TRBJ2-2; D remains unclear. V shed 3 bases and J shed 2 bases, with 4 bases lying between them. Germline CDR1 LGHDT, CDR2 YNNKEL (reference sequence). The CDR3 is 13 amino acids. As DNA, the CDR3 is TGTGCCAGCAGCCATCTTAACACCGGGGAGCTGTTTTTT. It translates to CASSHLNTGELFF.

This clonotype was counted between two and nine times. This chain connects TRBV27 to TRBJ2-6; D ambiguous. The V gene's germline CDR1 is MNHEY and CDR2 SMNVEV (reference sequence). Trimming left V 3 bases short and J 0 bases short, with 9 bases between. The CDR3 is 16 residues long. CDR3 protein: CASSLTTSSGANVLTF. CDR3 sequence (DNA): TGTGCCAGCAGTTTGACCACCAGCTCTGGGGCCAACGTCCTGACTTTC.

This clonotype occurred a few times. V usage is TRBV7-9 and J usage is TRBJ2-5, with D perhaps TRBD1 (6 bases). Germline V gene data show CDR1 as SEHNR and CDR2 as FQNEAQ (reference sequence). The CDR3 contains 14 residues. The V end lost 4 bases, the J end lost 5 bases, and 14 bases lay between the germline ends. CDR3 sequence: CASSSATRGETQYF. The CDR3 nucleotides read TGTGCCAGCAGCTCCGCGACGAGGGGGGAGACCCAGTACTTC.

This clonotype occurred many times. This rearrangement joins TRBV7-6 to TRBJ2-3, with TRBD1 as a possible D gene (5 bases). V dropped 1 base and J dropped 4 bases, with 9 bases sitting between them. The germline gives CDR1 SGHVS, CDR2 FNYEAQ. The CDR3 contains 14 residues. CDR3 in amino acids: CASSLGQGADTQYF. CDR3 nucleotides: TGTGCCAGCAGCTTAGGGCAGGGCGCAGATACGCAGTATTTT.

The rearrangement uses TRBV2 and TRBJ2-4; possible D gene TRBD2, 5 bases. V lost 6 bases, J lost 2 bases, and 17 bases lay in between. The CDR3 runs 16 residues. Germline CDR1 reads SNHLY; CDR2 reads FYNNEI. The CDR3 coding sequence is TGTGCCAGCAGACCCGGGATCCTGGGATCCAAAAACATTCAGTACTTC. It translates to CASRPGILGSKNIQYF.

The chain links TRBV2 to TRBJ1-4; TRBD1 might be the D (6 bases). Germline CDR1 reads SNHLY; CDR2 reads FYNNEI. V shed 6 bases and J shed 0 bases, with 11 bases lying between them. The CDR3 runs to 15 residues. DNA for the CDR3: TGTGCCAGCAGCTGGACAGCATCAACTAATGAAAAACTGTTTTTT. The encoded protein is CASSWTASTNEKLFF. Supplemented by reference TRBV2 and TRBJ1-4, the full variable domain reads EPEVTQTPSHQVTQMGQEVILRCVPISNHLYFYWYRQILGQKVEFLVSFYNNEISEKSEIFDDQFSVERPDGSNFTLKIRSTKLEDSAMYFCASSWTASTNEKLFFGSGTQLSVL.

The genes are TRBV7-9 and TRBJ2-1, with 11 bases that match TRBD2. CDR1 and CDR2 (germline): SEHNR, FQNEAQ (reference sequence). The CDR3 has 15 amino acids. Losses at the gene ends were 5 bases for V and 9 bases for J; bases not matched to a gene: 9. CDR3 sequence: CASSTTSGRTVEQFF. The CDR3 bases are TGTGCCAGCAGCACAACTAGCGGGAGAACGGTTGAGCAGTTCTTC.

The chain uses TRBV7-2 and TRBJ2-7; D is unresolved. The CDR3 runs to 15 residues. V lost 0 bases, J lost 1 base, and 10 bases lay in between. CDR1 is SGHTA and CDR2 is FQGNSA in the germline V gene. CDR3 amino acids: CASSLAALQSYEQYF. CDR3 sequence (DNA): TGTGCCAGCAGCTTAGCGGCGCTTCAGTCCTACGAGCAGTACTTC.

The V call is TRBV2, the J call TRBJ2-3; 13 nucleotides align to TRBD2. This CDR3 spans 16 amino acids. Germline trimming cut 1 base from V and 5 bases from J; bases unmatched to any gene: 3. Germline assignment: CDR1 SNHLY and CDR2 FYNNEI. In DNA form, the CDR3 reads TGTGCCAGCAGTGAAGGACTAGCGGGAGGTGTAGATACGCAGTATTTT. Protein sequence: CASSEGLAGGVDTQYF. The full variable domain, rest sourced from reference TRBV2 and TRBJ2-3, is EPEVTQTPSHQVTQMGQEVILRCVPISNHLYFYWYRQILGQKVEFLVSFYNNEISEKSEIFDDQFSVERPDGSNFTLKIRSTKLEDSAMYFCASSEGLAGGVDTQYFGPGTRLTVL.

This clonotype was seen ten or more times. The DNA for the CDR3 is TGTGCCAGCAGAGGAACAGGTGGCAATGAGCAGTTCTTC. Protein product: CASRGTGGNEQFF. The V and J genes are TRBV9 and TRBJ2-1, with D perhaps TRBD1 (5 bases). Trimming cost V 5 bases and J 6 bases, with 12 bases left between them. The V gene's germline CDR1 is SGDLS and CDR2 YYNGEE. The CDR3 has 13 residues. The whole variable domain, remainder taken from reference TRBV9 and TRBJ2-1, is DSGVTQTPKHLITATGQRVTLRCSPRSGDLSVYWYQQSLDQGLQFLIQYYNGEERAKGNILERFSAQQFPDLHSELNLSSLELGDSALYFCASRGTGGNEQFFGPGTRLTVL.

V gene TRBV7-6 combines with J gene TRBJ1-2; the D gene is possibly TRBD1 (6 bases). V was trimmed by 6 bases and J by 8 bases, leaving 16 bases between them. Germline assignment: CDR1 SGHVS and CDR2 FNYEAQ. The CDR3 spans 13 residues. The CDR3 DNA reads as TGTGCCAGCAGTCCAACAGGGTGGGACGGCTACACCTTC. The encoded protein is CASSPTGWDGYTF.

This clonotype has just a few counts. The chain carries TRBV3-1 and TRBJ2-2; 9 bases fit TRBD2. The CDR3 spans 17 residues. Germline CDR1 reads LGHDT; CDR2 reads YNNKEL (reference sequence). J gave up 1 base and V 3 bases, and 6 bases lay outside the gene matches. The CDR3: CASSHRASGENTGELFF. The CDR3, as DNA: TGTGCCAGCAGCCATCGGGCTAGCGGGGAGAACACCGGGGAGCTGTTTTTT.

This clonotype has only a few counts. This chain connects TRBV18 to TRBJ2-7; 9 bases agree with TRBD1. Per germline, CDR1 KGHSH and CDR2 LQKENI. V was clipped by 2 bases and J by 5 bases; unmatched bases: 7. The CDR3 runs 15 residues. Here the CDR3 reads CASSPFGTGLHEQYF. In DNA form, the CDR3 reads TGTGCCAGCTCACCATTCGGGACAGGGCTCCACGAGCAGTACTTC.

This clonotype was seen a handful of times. CDR3 DNA sequence: TGCAGTGCTAGAGATCTAGCGTACAATGAGCAGTTCTTC. Protein: CSARDLAYNEQFF. This sequence joins TRBV20-1 and TRBJ2-1; D is possibly TRBD2 (6 bases). Looked up from germline, CDR1 is DFQATT and CDR2 is SNEGSKA (reference sequence). This CDR3 spans 13 amino acids. Trimming shortened V by 0 bases and J by 4 bases, and 7 bases separated the two germline ends.

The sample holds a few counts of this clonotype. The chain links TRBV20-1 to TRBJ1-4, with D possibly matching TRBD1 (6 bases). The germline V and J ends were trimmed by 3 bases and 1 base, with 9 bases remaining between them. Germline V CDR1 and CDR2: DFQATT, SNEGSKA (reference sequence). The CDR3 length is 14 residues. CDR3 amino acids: CSASEGGTNEKLFF. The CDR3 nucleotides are TGCAGTGCTAGCGAAGGGGGAACTAATGAAAAACTGTTTTTT.